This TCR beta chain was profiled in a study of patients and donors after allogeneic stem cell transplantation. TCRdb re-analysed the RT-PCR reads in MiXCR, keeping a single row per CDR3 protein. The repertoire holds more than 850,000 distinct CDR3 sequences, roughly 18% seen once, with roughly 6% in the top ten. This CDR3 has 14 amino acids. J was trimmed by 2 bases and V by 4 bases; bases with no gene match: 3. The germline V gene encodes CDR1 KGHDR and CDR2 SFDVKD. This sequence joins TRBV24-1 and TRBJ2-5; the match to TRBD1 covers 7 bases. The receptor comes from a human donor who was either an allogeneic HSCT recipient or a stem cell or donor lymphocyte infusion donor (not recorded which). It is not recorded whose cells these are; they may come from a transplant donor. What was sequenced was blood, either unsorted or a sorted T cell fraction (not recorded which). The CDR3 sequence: CATSEPGQQETQYF. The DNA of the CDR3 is TGTGCCACCAGTGAACCGGGACAGCAAGAGACCCAGTACTTC.